The 26 T cell receptor beta chains below come from one sample, sequenced in a study of control samples from healthy donors and cancer patients. Profiling relied on immunoSEQ multiplex PCR, and the TCRdb table lists in-frame clones only, not all of them. The table includes 100,000 to 150,000 clones, about 89% detected once. Sequencing was done on a sample of blood. The receptors come from a man aged 55 to 70 in good health.

The V call is TRBV6-6, the J call TRBJ1-4; 9 positions match TRBD1. This CDR3 is 15 amino acids long. J lost 7 bases, V lost 2 bases, and 5 bases had no gene match. Germline V lookup: CDR1 MNHNY, CDR2 SVGAGI (reference sequence). CDR3 region: CASSYPGQGVEKLFF. The CDR3, as DNA: TGTGCCAGCAGTTACCCGGGACAGGGTGTTGAAAAACTGTTTTTT.

The chain couples TRBV28 to TRBJ1-2, with 7 bases matching TRBD1. V dropped 6 bases and J dropped 4; count of bases not matched to a gene: 8. Germline V CDR1 and CDR2: MDHEN, SYDVKM. The CDR3 is made up of 14 amino acids. The CDR3 region has the DNA TGTGCCAGCAGCTCGCCAGGGGGTCTCTATGGCTACACCTTC. Protein: CASSSPGGLYGYTF.

The chain couples TRBV27 to TRBJ1-6; a weak D match, TRBD1 (5 bases). The V end was cut by 8 bases, the J end by 7 bases, with 12 bases between. From germline, CDR1 is MNHEY and CDR2 SMNVEV (reference sequence). This CDR3 is 13 amino acids long. CDR3 nucleotides: TGTGCCAGCGGTAACACAGGAAATTCACCCCTCCACTTT. Protein: CASGNTGNSPLHF.

This rearrangement joins TRBV18 to TRBJ2-1; D may be TRBD1 (6 bases). The CDR3 runs to 15 residues. Deletions cut 2 bases from V and 3 bases from J, with 11 bases between. From germline, CDR1 is KGHSH and CDR2 LQKENI. The CDR3 protein is CASSPISDSYNEQFF. Here the CDR3 DNA reads TGTGCCAGCTCACCAATTTCGGACAGCTACAATGAGCAGTTCTTC.

This chain links TRBV5-1 with TRBJ1-4; D gene ambiguous. This CDR3 region has 17 residues. Germline CDR1 reads SGHRS; CDR2 reads YFSETQ. Trimming took off 2 bases at V and 0 bases at J, with 14 bases between the two ends. CDR3 nucleotides: TGCGCCAGCAGCTTTAACGGAAACTATGCAACTAATGAAAAACTGTTTTTT. Residues: CASSFNGNYATNEKLFF. The variable domain in full, completed from reference TRBV5-1 and TRBJ1-4, reads KAGVTQTPRYLIKTRGQQVTLSCSPISGHRSVSWYQQTPGQGLQFLFEYFSETQRNKGNFPGRFSGRQFSNSRSEMNVSTLELGDSALYLCASSFNGNYATNEKLFFGSGTQLSVL.

The J gene is TRBJ1-4, the V gene TRBV5-4; TRBD1 agrees at 7 bases. V dropped 7 bases and J dropped 7; count of bases not matched to a gene: 7. The germline V gene has CDR1 SGHNT and CDR2 YYREEE (reference sequence). CDR3 length: 13 amino acids. DNA of the CDR3: TGTGCCAGCCGAGACAGGGTCGGTGAAAAACTGTTTTTT. This codes for CASRDRVGEKLFF.

V and J are TRBV4-2 and TRBJ1-4, with D hard to call. This CDR3 is built from 16 residues. Germline CDR1 reads LGHNA; CDR2 reads YNFKEQ. Trimming removed 0 bases from V and 4 bases from J, with 12 bases in between. The CDR3 DNA reads as TGTGCCAGCAGCCAAGATCCAGACGGAATTAATGAAAAACTGTTTTTT. This encodes CASSQDPDGINEKLFF.

This clone came up once. This chain connects TRBV28 to TRBJ1-2; 10 bases align to TRBD1. Per the germline V gene, CDR1 is MDHEN and CDR2 is SYDVKM. J lost 5 bases, V lost 1 base, and 4 bases had no gene match. The CDR3 consists of 15 residues. CDR3 in DNA: TGTGCCAGCAGTTTATACGGGACAGGGGAATATGGCTACACCTTC. Its protein is CASSLYGTGEYGYTF.

This chain connects TRBV3-1 (or the pseudogene TRBV3-2) to TRBJ2-7; a possible D gene is TRBD1 (6 bases). Deletions cut 5 bases from V and 3 bases from J, with 14 bases between. The CDR3 contains 14 residues. The germline CDR1 and CDR2 sequences are LGHDT and YNNKEL (reference sequence). Here the CDR3 reads CASSSGTPYYEQYF. For the CDR3, the DNA is TGTGCCAGCAGCTCTGGGACACCGTACTACGAGCAGTACTTC.

The chain couples TRBV30 to TRBJ1-2; D is uncertain. Germline lookup yields CDR1 GTSNPN and CDR2 SVGIG (reference sequence). Trimming left V 1 base short and J 8 bases short, with 17 bases between. The CDR3 length is 14 residues. This chain's CDR3 is CAWSALRAARGYTF. The CDR3 DNA reads as TGTGCCTGGAGTGCCCTCCGGGCCGCGAGGGGCTACACCTTC. Full variable domain (missing parts from reference TRBV30 and TRBJ1-2): SQTIHQWPATLVQPVGSPLSLECTVEGTSNPNLYWYRQAAGRGLQLLFYSVGIGQISSEVPQNLSASRPQDRQFILSSKKLLLSDSGFYLCAWSALRAARGYTFGSGTRLTVV.

The chain carries TRBV7-7 and TRBJ2-6; no firm D call. The ends were cut back, 2 bases at V and 1 base at J, with 9 bases in the middle. Looked up from germline, CDR1 is SSHAT and CDR2 is FNYEAQ (reference sequence). This CDR3 is built from 16 residues. CDR3 in DNA: TGTGCCAGCAGCTTATGGGCTGGATCTGGGGCCAACGTCCTGACTTTC. It yields the protein CASSLWAGSGANVLTF.

The rearrangement links TRBV6-2 or TRBV6-3 to TRBJ1-1; D gene unclear. The V and J ends lost 2 bases and 1 base respectively, with 2 bases between them. The CDR3 extends over 12 amino acids. The V gene's germline CDR1 is MNHEY and CDR2 SVGEGT. CDR3 in amino acids: CASSYENTEAFF. Written as DNA, the CDR3 is TGTGCCAGCAGTTACGAGAACACTGAAGCTTTCTTT.

The chain combines TRBV5-1 with TRBJ2-1, with D tentatively TRBD2 (5 bases). The CDR3 spans 15 residues. CDR1 SGHRS and CDR2 YFSETQ come from the germline V gene. Trimming removed 2 bases from V and 8 bases from J, with 17 bases in between. The CDR3 sequence: CASSLRPVERDEQFF. In DNA, the CDR3 is TGCGCCAGCAGCTTAAGACCGGTAGAGAGGGATGAGCAGTTCTTC.

The rearrangement joins TRBV7-8 to TRBJ2-7, with 8 bases matching TRBD1. Germline V gives CDR1 SGHVS, CDR2 FQNEAQ. The junction had 8 bases not matched to a gene; V was cut back by 3 bases and J by 1 base. The CDR3 has 16 amino acids. CDR3 residues: CASSFDGQGRSYEQYF. CDR3 DNA: TGTGCCAGCAGCTTTGACGGACAGGGTCGTTCCTACGAGCAGTACTTC.

V usage is TRBV7-6 and J usage is TRBJ1-6; D is undetermined. The germline gives CDR1 SGHVS, CDR2 FNYEAQ. The CDR3 totals 12 residues. V was shortened by 4 bases and J by 9 bases, with 7 bases between the two germline ends. CDR3 residues: CASSSYFSPLHF. CDR3 bases: TGTGCCAGCAGCTCCTACTTTTCACCCCTCCACTTT.

The chain recombines TRBV7-3 with TRBJ1-6, with D possibly TRBD1 on 5 matching bases. The CDR3 is 13 amino acids. Trimming pared 1 base from V and 14 bases from J, leaving 12 bases between. Germline-derived CDR1 and CDR2 are SGHTA and FQGTGA. CDR3 loop: CASSLNTGRALHF. In nucleotides, the CDR3 is TGTGCCAGCAGCTTAAATACAGGTCGGGCCCTCCACTTT.

The chain carries TRBV5-1 and TRBJ2-4; a possible D gene is TRBD1 (6 bases). The germline gives CDR1 SGHRS, CDR2 YFSETQ. The CDR3 sequence is 15 residues long. Trimming took 3 bases from V and 1 from J, leaving 11 bases between them. This CDR3 is CASSWDGQAKNIQYF. The CDR3 DNA reads TGCGCCAGCAGCTGGGATGGACAGGCCAAAAACATTCAGTACTTC.

This clone was picked up one time. The rearrangement links TRBV5-1 to TRBJ2-5; D call uncertain. CDR1 SGHRS and CDR2 YFSETQ come from the germline V gene. The CDR3 totals 14 residues. V shed 2 bases and J shed 4 bases, with 12 bases lying between them. The CDR3 bases are TGCGCCAGCAGCTTCAACGGCAAAGTAGAGACCCAGTACTTC. Protein sequence: CASSFNGKVETQYF.

The chain recombines TRBV6-6 with TRBJ2-2; D remains unclear. Trimming pared 6 bases from V and 5 bases from J, leaving 10 bases between. CDR1 is MNHNY and CDR2 is SVGAGI in the germline V gene (reference sequence). The CDR3 loop spans 13 amino acids. In nucleotides, the CDR3 is TGTGCCAGCAGATCGGACGCTACCGGGGAGCTGTTTTTT. This codes for CASRSDATGELFF.

This clone was counted only a few times. V gene TRBV7-2 combines with J gene TRBJ1-1; 9 bases map to TRBD1. CDR1 is SGHTA and CDR2 is FQGNSA in the germline V gene. Trimming took 2 bases from V and 4 from J; bases not matched to a gene: 2. The CDR3 contains 14 residues. CDR3 nucleotides: TGTGCCAGCAGCTTAACAGGGGGCGGCACTGAAGCTTTCTTT. It is translated as CASSLTGGGTEAFF.

V and J are TRBV2 and TRBJ2-7; 8 nucleotides line up with TRBD1. V lost 6 bases and J lost 2; bases outside the gene matches: 9. The CDR3 contains 15 residues. CDR1 is SNHLY, CDR2 FYNNEI, per germline. CDR3 region: CASRKDRDRTYEQYF. CDR3 coding DNA: TGTGCCAGCAGGAAGGACCGGGACAGGACCTACGAGCAGTACTTC.

This clone was counted a single time. The gene calls are TRBV5-1 and TRBJ1-4; TRBD1 matches 7 bases. The CDR3 runs to 15 residues. CDR1 is SGHRS, CDR2 YFSETQ, per germline. The junction had 3 bases not matched to a gene; V was cut back by 0 bases and J by 4 bases. This CDR3 is CASSLGGQRNEKLFF. The CDR3 bases are TGCGCCAGCAGCTTGGGGGGACAGCGTAATGAAAAACTGTTTTTT.

This clone has just a few counts. The gene calls are TRBV27 and TRBJ2-7, with D possibly matching TRBD1 (6 bases). Trimming cost V 4 bases and J 3 bases, with 13 bases left between them. CDR3 length equals 14 residues. Germline V lookup: CDR1 MNHEY, CDR2 SMNVEV (reference sequence). The CDR3 spells CASSSGTKIYEQYF. The CDR3 DNA follows: TGTGCCAGCAGTTCCGGGACAAAAATCTACGAGCAGTACTTC.

CDR3 region: CASSLDSIDYGYTF. Here the CDR3 DNA reads TGTGCCAGCAGCTTGGACAGTATCGACTATGGCTACACCTTC. This rearrangement joins TRBV5-4 to TRBJ1-2; D remains ambiguous. The CDR3 sequence is 14 residues long. From germline, CDR1 is SGHNT and CDR2 YYREEE (reference sequence). V lost 0 bases to trimming and J lost 3 bases, with 9 bases between them.

The chain carries TRBV6-4 and TRBJ2-1, with 10 bases identical to TRBD2. The CDR3 length is 15 residues. Trimming at V came to 6 bases and at J to 7 bases, leaving 9 bases not matched to a gene. Germline V lookup: CDR1 MRHNA, CDR2 SNTAGT. The CDR3 nucleotides read TGTGCCAGCAGCCCAATAGCGGGGGGCACGAATGAGCAGTTCTTC. It is translated as CASSPIAGGTNEQFF.

The rearrangement links TRBV7-3 to TRBJ2-1; D is unresolved. The CDR3 contains 14 residues. The V gene's germline CDR1 is SGHTA and CDR2 FQGTGA. Between the trimmed V and J ends, which lost 1 base and 5 bases, there was a span of 9 bases. The CDR3 DNA sequence: TGTGCCAGCAGCTTAAAAGGAGTTAACAATGAGCAGTTCTTC. Amino acid sequence: CASSLKGVNNEQFF.